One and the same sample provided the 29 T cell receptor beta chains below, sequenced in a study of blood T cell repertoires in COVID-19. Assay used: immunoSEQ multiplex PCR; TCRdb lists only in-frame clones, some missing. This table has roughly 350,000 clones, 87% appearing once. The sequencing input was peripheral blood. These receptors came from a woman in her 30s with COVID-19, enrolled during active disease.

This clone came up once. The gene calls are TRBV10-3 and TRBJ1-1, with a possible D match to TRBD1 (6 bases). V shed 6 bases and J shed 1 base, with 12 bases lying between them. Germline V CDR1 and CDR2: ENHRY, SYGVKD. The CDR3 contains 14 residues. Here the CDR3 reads CAIRLDRSNTEAFF. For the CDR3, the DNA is TGTGCCATCAGACTTGACAGGTCGAACACTGAAGCTTTCTTT.

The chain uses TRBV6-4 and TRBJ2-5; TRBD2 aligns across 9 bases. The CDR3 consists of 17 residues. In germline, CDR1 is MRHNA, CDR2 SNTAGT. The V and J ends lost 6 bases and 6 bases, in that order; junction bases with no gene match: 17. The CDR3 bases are TGTGCCAGCAGATCGCGGCGCGGGAGGGATTTTAAAAAGACCCAGTACTTC. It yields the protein CASRSRRGRDFKKTQYF.

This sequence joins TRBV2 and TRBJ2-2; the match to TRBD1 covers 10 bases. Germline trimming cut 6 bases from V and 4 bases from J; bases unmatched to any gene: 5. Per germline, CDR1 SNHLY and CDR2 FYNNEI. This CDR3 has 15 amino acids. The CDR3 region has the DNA TGTGCCAGCAGGGCCCGGACAGGGGGCACCGGGGAGCTGTTTTTT. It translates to CASRARTGGTGELFF.

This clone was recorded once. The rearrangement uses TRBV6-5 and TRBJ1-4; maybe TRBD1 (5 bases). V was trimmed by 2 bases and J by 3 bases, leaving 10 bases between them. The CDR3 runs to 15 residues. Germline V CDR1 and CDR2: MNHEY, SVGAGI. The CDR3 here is CASSYDGGSNEKLFF. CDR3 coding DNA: TGTGCCAGCAGTTACGACGGGGGGTCTAATGAAAAACTGTTTTTT.

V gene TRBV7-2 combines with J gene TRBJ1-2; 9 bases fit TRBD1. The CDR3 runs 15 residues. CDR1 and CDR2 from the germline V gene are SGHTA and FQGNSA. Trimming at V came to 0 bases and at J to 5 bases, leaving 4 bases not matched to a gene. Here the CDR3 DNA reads TGTGCCAGCAGCTTAGCTGGGACAGGGATTTATGGCTACACCTTC. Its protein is CASSLAGTGIYGYTF.

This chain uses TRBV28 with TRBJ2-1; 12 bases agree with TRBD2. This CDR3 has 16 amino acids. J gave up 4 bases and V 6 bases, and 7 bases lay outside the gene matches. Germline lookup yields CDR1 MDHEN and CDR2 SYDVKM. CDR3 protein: CASRKRLAGGYNEQFF. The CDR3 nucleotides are TGTGCCAGCAGGAAACGCCTAGCGGGAGGGTACAATGAGCAGTTCTTC.

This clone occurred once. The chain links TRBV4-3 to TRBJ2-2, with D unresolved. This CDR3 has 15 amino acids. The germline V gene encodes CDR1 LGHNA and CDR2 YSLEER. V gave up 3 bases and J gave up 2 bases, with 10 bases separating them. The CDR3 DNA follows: TGCGCCAGCAGCCATCCTCCAGGAAACACCGGGGAGCTGTTTTTT. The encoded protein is CASSHPPGNTGELFF.

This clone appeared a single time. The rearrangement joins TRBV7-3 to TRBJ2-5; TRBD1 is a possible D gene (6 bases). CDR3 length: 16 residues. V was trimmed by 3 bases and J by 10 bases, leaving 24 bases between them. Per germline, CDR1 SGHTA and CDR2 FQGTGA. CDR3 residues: CASSFASPGAGVNQYF. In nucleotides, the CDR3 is TGTGCCAGCAGCTTCGCGTCCCCAGGGGCCGGGGTTAACCAGTACTTC. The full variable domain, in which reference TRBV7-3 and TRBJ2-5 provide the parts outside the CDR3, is GAGVSQTPSNKVTEKGKYVELRCDPISGHTALYWYRQSLGQGPEFLIYFQGTGAADDSGLPNDRFFAVRPEGSVSTLKIQRTERGDSAVYLCASSFASPGAGVNQYFGPGTRLLVL.

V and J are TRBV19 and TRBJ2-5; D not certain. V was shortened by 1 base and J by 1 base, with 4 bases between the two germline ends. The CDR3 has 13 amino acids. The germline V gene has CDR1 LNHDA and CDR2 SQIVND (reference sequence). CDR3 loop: CASSIGAQETQYF. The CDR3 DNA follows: TGTGCCAGTAGTATAGGAGCCCAAGAGACCCAGTACTTC.

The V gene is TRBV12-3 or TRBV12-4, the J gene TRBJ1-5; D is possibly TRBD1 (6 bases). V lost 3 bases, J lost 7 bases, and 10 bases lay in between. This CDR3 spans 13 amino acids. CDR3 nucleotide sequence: TGTGCCAGCAGTTTTAGGGGGGGGCAGCCCCAGCATTTT. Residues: CASSFRGGQPQHF.

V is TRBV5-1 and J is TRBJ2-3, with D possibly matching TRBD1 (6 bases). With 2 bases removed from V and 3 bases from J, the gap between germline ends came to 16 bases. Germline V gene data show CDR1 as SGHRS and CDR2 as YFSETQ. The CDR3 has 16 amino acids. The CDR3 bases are TGCGCCAGCAGCTTTCGAGGGGGAAAGTTGACAGATACGCAGTATTTT. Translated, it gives CASSFRGGKLTDTQYF. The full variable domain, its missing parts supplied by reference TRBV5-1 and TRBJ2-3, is KAGVTQTPRYLIKTRGQQVTLSCSPISGHRSVSWYQQTPGQGLQFLFEYFSETQRNKGNFPGRFSGRQFSNSRSEMNVSTLELGDSALYLCASSFRGGKLTDTQYFGPGTRLTVL.

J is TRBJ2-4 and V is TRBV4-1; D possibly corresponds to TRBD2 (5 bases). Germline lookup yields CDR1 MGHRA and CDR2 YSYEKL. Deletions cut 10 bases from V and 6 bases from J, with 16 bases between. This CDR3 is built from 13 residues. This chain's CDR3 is CAILREGVNIQYF. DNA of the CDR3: TGCGCCATCCTCAGAGAGGGCGTAAACATTCAGTACTTC.

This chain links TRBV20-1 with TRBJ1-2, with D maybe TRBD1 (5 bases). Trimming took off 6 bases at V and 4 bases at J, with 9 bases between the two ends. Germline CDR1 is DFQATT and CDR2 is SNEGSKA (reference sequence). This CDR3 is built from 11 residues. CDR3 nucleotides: TGCAGTGCGGATGGGGCCTATGGCTACACCTTC. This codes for CSADGAYGYTF.

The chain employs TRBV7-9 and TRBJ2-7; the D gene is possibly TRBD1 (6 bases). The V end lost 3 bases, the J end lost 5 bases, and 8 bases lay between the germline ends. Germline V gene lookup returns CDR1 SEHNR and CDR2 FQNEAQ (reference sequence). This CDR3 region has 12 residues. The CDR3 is CASSFRDNEQYF. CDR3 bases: TGTGCCAGCAGCTTTAGGGACAACGAGCAGTACTTC.

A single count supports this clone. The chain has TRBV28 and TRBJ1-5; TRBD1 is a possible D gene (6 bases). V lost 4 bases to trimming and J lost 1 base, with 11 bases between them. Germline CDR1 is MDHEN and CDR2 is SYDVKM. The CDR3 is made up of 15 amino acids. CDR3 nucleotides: TGTGCCAGCAGTTGGGGAGGGGGGAGCAATCAGCCCCAGCATTTT. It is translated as CASSWGGGSNQPQHF.

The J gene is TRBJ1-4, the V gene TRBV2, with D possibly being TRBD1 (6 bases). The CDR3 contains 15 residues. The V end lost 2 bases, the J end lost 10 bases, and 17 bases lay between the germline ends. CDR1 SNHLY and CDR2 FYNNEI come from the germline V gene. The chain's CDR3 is CASSELAAGVGKLFF. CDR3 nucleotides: TGTGCCAGCAGTGAACTGGCGGCAGGGGTGGGAAAACTGTTTTTT.

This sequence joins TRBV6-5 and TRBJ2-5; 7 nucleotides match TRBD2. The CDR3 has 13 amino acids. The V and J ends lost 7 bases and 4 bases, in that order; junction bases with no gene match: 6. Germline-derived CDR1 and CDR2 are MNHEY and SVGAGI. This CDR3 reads CASKWGGGETQYF. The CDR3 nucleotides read TGTGCCAGCAAGTGGGGGGGAGGAGAGACCCAGTACTTC.

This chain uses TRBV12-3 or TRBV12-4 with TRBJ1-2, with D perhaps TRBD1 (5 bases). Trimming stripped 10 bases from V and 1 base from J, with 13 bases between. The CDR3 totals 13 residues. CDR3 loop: CATYRTINYGYTF. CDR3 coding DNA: TGTGCCACCTACCGGACAATTAACTATGGCTACACCTTC.

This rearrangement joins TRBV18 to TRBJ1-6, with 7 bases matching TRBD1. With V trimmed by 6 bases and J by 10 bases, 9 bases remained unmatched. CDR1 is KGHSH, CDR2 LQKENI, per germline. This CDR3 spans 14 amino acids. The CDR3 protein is CASSDRVEKSPLHF. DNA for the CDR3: TGTGCCAGCTCTGACAGGGTTGAGAAGTCACCCCTCCACTTT.

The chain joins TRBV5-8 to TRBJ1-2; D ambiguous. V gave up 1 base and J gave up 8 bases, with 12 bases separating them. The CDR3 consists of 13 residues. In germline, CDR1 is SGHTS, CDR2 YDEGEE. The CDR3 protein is CASSLREIRGYTF. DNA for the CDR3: TGTGCCAGCAGCTTGAGGGAGATTCGAGGCTACACCTTC.

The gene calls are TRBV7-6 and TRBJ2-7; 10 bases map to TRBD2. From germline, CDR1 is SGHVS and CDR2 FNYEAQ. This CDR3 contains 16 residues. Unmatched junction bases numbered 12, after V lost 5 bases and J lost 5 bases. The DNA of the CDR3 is TGTGCCAGCAGCCCCGTTCCGGGACTAGCGAACCACGAGCAGTACTTC. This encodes CASSPVPGLANHEQYF. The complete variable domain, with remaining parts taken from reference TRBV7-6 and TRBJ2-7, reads GAGVSQSPRYKVTKRGQDVALRCDPISGHVSLYWYRQALGQGPEFLTYFNYEAQQDKSGLPNDRFSAERPEGSISTLTIQRTEQRDSAMYRCASSPVPGLANHEQYFGPGTRLTVT.

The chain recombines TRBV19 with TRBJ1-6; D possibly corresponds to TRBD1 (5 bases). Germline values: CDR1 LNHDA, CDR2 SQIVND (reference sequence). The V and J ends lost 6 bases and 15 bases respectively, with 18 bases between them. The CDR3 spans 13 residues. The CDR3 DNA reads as TGTGCCAGTAGCACCGAACGTGGGGGACTCCTCCACTTT. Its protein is CASSTERGGLLHF.

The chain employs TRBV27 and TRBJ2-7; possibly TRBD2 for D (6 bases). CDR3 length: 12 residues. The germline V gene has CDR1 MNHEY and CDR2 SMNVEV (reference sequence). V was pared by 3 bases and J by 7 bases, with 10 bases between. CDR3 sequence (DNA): TGTGCCAGCAGTTTCGCGGGGAGGGAGCAGTACTTC. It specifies CASSFAGREQYF.

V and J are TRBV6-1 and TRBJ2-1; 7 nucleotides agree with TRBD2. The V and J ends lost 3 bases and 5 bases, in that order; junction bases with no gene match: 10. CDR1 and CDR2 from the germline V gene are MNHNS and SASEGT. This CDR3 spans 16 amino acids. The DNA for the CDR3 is TGTGCCAGCAGTGAGTCCCTAGCGGTCCTAAACAATGAGCAGTTCTTC. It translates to CASSESLAVLNNEQFF.

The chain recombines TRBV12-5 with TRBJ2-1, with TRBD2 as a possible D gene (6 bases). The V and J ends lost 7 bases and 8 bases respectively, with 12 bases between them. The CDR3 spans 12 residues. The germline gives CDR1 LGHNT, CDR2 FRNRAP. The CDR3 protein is CASAREYYEQFF. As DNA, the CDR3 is TGTGCTAGTGCCCGGGAGTACTATGAGCAGTTCTTC. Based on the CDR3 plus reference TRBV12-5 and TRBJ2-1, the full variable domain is DARVTQTPRHKVTEMGQEVTMRCQPILGHNTVFWYRQTMMQGLELLAYFRNRAPLDDSGMPKDRFSAEMPDATLATLKIQPSEPRDSAVYFCASAREYYEQFFGPGTRLTVL.

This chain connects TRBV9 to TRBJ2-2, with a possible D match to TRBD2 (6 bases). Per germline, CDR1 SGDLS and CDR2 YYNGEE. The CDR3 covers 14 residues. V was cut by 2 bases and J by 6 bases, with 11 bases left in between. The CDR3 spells CASSVRTTAGELFF. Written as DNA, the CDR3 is TGTGCCAGCAGCGTTAGGACTACCGCCGGGGAGCTGTTTTTT.

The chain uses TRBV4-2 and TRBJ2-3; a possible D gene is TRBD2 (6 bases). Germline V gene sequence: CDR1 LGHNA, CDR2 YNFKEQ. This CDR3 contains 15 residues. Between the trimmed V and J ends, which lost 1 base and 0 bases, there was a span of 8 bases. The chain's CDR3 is CASSQVAGSTDTQYF. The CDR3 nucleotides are TGTGCCAGCAGCCAAGTCGCGGGGAGCACAGATACGCAGTATTTT.

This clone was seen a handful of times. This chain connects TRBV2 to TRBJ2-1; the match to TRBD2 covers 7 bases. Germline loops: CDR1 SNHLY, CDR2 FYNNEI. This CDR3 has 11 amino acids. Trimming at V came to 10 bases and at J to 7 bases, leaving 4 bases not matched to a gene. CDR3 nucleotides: TGTGCCATGGGGGGGGTGAATGAGCAGTTCTTC. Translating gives CAMGGVNEQFF.

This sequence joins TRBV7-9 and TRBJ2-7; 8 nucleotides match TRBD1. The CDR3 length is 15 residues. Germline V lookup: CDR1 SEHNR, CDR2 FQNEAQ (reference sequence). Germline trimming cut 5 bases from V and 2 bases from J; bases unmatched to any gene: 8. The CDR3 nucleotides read TGTGCCAGCAGCATCTTACAGGGGGTTGCCTACGAGCAGTACTTC. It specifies CASSILQGVAYEQYF.